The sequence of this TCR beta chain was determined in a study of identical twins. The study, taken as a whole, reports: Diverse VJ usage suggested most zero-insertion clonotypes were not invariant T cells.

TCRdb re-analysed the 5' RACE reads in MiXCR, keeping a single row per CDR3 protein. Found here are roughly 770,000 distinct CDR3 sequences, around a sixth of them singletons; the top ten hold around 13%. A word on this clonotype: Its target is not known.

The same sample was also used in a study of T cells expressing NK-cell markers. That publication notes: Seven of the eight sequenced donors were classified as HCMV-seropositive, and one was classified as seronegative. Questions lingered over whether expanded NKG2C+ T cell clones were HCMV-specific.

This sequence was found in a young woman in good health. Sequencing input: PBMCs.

In DNA, the CDR3 is TGCGCCAGCAGCCAAGTTGCGGGAACAGGCACCGGGGAGCTGTTTTTT. It translates to CASSQVAGTGTGELFF. The genes are TRBV4-3 and TRBJ2-2; TRBD2 is a possible D gene (6 bases). There are 16 residues in the CDR3. V was trimmed by 1 base and J by 4 bases, leaving 13 bases between them. Germline CDR1 is LGHNA and CDR2 is YSLEER.